The source of this T cell receptor (beta chain) is a study of T cells in Graves' hyperthyroidism and ophthalmopathy (dated by TCRdb to the late 2010s). About the study as a whole: Peripheral blood was collected at initial diagnosis, before any treatment. To identify TCR V-J signatures that set the groups apart, the researchers used a discovery cohort of about a hundred patients, made up of approximately 43 with Graves' ophthalmopathy and about 60 with stable Graves' hyperthyroidism. Whether ophthalmopathy could be predicted prospectively was tested in an independent validation cohort made up of 18 hyperthyroidism patients plus 17 patients who later progressed to ophthalmopathy. The 95 to 100 discovery patients were randomly divided into training and test sets at a 7:3 ratio. In roughly six Graves' hyperthyroidism patients, the study also compared T-cell repertoires from thyroid tissue with T-cell repertoires from blood. Following sampling, methimazole starting at 30 mg daily was given to hyperthyroidism patients, and high-dose intravenous methylprednisolone was given to ophthalmopathy patients. The paper reports TCR Vbeta CDR3 sequencing of some 140 peripheral blood samples: 43 ophthalmopathy, under 80 hyperthyroidism and 17 progressor patients. What the research found in general, with its limitations: No statistical method was used to set the sample size in advance, and investigators knew the group allocation. During validation, the model predicted progression to ophthalmopathy a median of roughly six months ahead of onset, with approximately 71% sensitivity and more than 72% specificity. Blood samples also contained most of the expanded thyroid clonotypes (frequency above 0.001), which suggests that blood repertoires may reflect thyroid immune responses. A model built on a 13 V-J signature distinguished ophthalmopathy from stable hyperthyroidism, reaching about 88% sensitivity and 81% to 83% specificity in cross-validation and 80%/75% in testing.

Stable Graves' hyperthyroidism was defined as no progression to ophthalmopathy during 18 months of follow-up. Hyperthyroidism patients were newly diagnosed, had a disease duration of under 2 months, and were aged 18 to 65 years. The study excluded patients with uncontrolled infections, other autoimmune diseases, pregnancy or lactation. Diagnoses were based on clinical symptoms, serum thyroxine and TRAb, thyroid ultrasound and orbital computed tomography. Ficoll-Paque density gradient centrifugation was used to isolate PBMCs from 10 ml of fresh peripheral blood. Total RNA was extracted with Trizol reagent, and quality was checked on an Agilent 2100 Bioanalyzer. This clonotype has a count of ten or more. No cognate antigen has been identified for it. Within one base of it there is no much larger clone, and no base qualities were kept. The TCR beta CDR3 regions were amplified from RNA transcripts. The TCR CDR3 was subjected to a first round of RT-PCR using the HTBI primer set and the Qiagen OneStep RT-PCR kit. Libraries were constructed in a second round of multiplex PCR, after which size selection and purification were carried out. Sequencing of the libraries was done on an Illumina HiSeq2000 using paired-end 100 bp reads. The study's own analysis went as follows. SOAPnuke was used to process the raw data, removing reads that contained adapters or uncalled bases, had a mean Phred below 15, or lacked an exact match to the constant primer or identifier. High-quality paired reads were merged with COPE v1.2.5, and unique nucleotide sequences were defined as clonotypes. Clonotypes were aligned to IMGT TRBV, TRBD and TRBJ reference segments using MiTCR v1.1. Analysis was restricted to V-J combinations with a frequency above 0.0001, which covered 98% to 99.2% of repertoires. A TCS score was defined as the ratio between F50 (clonal expansion) and ExV (chaos), using BLOSUM62-based TCRdist between CDR3 peptides within each V-J. Welch's t-statistics and random forest reduced around 510 V-J features to roughly 13, which were used in a naive Bayes classifier (R e1071). The raw public data were reprocessed by TCRdb itself: fastp quality trimming at Q25, MiXCR clonotype calling, in-frame beta chains only. Here each entry gathers all rows of one CDR3 protein and keeps the most common genes and DNA. In this record, the V and J calls reflect TCRdb's handling and not the investigators' own analysis. The table for this sample lists under 700,000 distinct CDR3 sequences; over 15% of them were counted only once. The top ten clones comprise about 18% of the sample.

The sequence was obtained from a woman aged 18-30 years with Graves' hyperthyroidism. The sample taken for sequencing was blood.

The CDR3 is CASSIWVGTREQFF. The sequenced DNA is TGTGCCAGCAGCATATGGGTCGGCACCCGTGAGCAGTTCTTC. This chain joins TRBV11-1 to TRBJ2-1, with no reliable assignment of the D segment. The cysteine opens and the phenylalanine closes a CDR3 of 14 amino acids. CDR3 DNA is the only sequence kept; it has 42 bases, read in frame from the first base. CDR1 and CDR2 are drawn from the germline V gene (reference sequence): SGHAT, FQDESV. V lost 5 bases and J lost 9 bases; the stretch between them is 17 bases long.